This TCR beta chain was recovered during a study of blood T cell repertoires in COVID-19. Study as a whole: COVID-19 samples, acute and convalescent, were from the United States, Italy and Spain.

Germline CDR1 reads SNHLY; CDR2 reads FYNNEI. V was trimmed by 7 bases and J by 1 base, leaving 10 bases between them. CDR3 length equals 13 residues. Individuals drawn from some 25 US areas were about 18 to 90 years old. Symptom resolution, clearance, or two negative PCRs marked donors in Cohort 3 as recovered. In the original workflow: The authors estimated nucleated cell counts from reference gene primer amplification. TCRdb's table, derived via immunoSEQ multiplex PCR, lists solely in-frame clones and lacks some. The V and J calls and the clone size are those of that table, but D and trimming were determined from the DNA. Of around 160,000 clones listed, 80% were seen once; the top ten hold around 3.7%.

The sequenced sample was PBMCs or T cells enriched from blood (not recorded which). J is TRBJ1-1 and V is TRBV2; tentative D call: TRBD1 (5 bases). This TCR came from an older woman who had recovered from COVID-19. The CDR3 region is CASIREGNTEAFF. CDR3 nucleotide sequence: TGTGCCAGCATCAGGGAAGGGAACACTGAAGCTTTCTTT.